This TCR beta chain originates from a study of cytotoxic CD8 clonotypes in ibrutinib-treated CLL. Whole-study context: Investigators reported 25 or so partial and 2 complete responses; after median approximately 74 months, approximately 15 patients remained remitted and roughly 12 progressed. The study, taken as a whole, reports: Higher clonality was seen at ibrutinib response and a return toward baseline at progression. Patients had baseline clonality above age-matched healthy donors, and this clonality moved with circulating CD8+ T-cell counts. The study sampled sustained-remission and progressing patients at different times.

TCRdb's copy holds only in-frame clones and misses some; the assay was immunoSEQ multiplex PCR. This sample has approximately 84,000 clones, with more than 70% found just once. Turning to this clone: What it binds is unknown.

This CDR3 is built from 13 residues. With 3 bases clipped from V and 7 bases from J, the junction kept 5 bases outside the gene matches. In germline, CDR1 is SGHRS, CDR2 YFSETQ. This TCR was sampled from a human donor with chronic lymphocytic leukemia. The sample was PBMCs, taken before ibrutinib treatment. The V call is TRBV5-1, the J call TRBJ1-2, with TRBD1 matching 8 bases. CDR3 amino acids: CASSSRDRTGYTF. CDR3 bases: TGCGCCAGCAGCTCCCGGGACAGGACTGGCTACACCTTC.